Listed below are T cell receptor beta chains from one sample, sequenced in a study of OX40 agonist ivuxolimab in advanced cancers. Data came from immunoSEQ multiplex PCR; TCRdb stores just in-frame clones and leaves some out. The sample lists 99,000 or so clones, roughly 91% occurring once. Source: CD4+ or CD8+ T cells sorted from blood, taken in a trial of the OX40 agonist ivuxolimab. The receptor set was obtained from an adult with an advanced solid tumor such as melanoma, head and neck, liver or kidney cancer. CDR3s include the opening cysteine and the closing phenylalanine or tryptophan. Each record gives: clone size, V gene, D gene, J gene, CDR3 DNA, CDR3 protein. The D gene is left open where the match is weak. Clone sizes are given selectively: once, few, many, or a class where the clone is expanded.

>NA|TRBV10-3|NA|TRBJ1-1
TGTGCCATCGGCGACAGGAAAATGAACACTGAAGCTTTCTTT
CAIGDRKMNTEAFF
>NA|TRBV5-5|TRBD1|TRBJ2-7
TGTGCCAGCAGATCCGGGACAGGGGCATTTTACGAGCAGTACTTC
CASRSGTGAFYEQYF
>NA|TRBV7-9|TRBD1|TRBJ1-5
TGTGCCAGCAGCTTAGGGCAGGGGGATCAGCCCCAGCATTTT
CASSLGQGDQPQHF
>few|TRBV28|TRBD2|TRBJ2-2
TGTGCCAGCAGTTTTCCCAACTTAGCGGGAGCTTACCCCCGTCCCGGGGAGCTGTTTTTT
CASSFPNLAGAYPRPGELFF
>once|TRBV2|TRBD1|TRBJ1-5
TGTGCCAGCAGTGAGCGGGGACAGGGGTGGAATCAGCCCCAGCATTTT
CASSERGQGWNQPQHF
>NA|TRBV5-1|TRBD1|TRBJ2-1
TGCGCCAGCAGCCCGGGGACAGGGTACGATGAGCAGTTCTTC
CASSPGTGYDEQFF
>NA|TRBV28|TRBD2|TRBJ2-5
TGTGCCAGCAGTCTTAGCGGGATAAAGACCCAGTACTTC
CASSLSGIKTQYF
>NA|TRBV27|TRBD1|TRBJ2-7
TGTGCCAGCAGGGAGACAGGGGGCTTCCACGAGCAGTACTTC
CASRETGGFHEQYF
>NA|TRBV7-2|NA|TRBJ2-7
TGTGCCAGCAGCCCGGGACACTATTACGAGCAGTACTTC
CASSPGHYYEQYF
>NA|TRBV7-3|NA|TRBJ2-3
TGTGCCAGCAGCCAGACTAGGTTGGACACAGATACGCAGTATTTT
CASSQTRLDTDTQYF